This note documents a single TCR beta chain sequence. What it binds is unknown. This record comes from a study of T cells in localized non-small cell lung cancer. Produced via immunoSEQ multiplex PCR; TCRdb's table is partial and in-frame only. The sample includes 20,000 to 30,000 clones, more than 75% of them seen just once. V lost 4 bases, J lost 2 bases, and 10 bases lay in between. Germline CDR1 and CDR2: SGHTA and FQGNSA. The CDR3 runs 14 residues. Study-wide findings and caveats: A raised T cell density in blood coincided with lengthier overall survival. Adjacent lung exhibited a median of about 50 among the 100 most abundant tumor clones. Heterogeneity remains possible, as sequencing covered one tumor region only.

The sequencing used peripheral blood, collected before any cancer treatment. This rearrangement joins TRBV7-2 to TRBJ2-3; the D gene is possibly TRBD2 (7 bases). The clonotype was recovered from a woman aged 40-70 years with stage I lung adenocarcinoma. CDR3 bases: TGTGCCAGCAGCTCGGGGGGCTTCACAGATACGCAGTATTTT. It translates to CASSSGGFTDTQYF.